This paragraph reports one TCR beta chain. The antigen remains unidentified. Reverse transcription of extracted RNA yielded cDNA, which provided the sequencing template. Here immunoSEQ multiplex PCR was the method, and the copy in TCRdb shows in-frame clones only, minus some. The data contain approximately 98,000 clones, under 65% of them singletons. Per the germline V gene, CDR1 is SGHVS and CDR2 is FQNEAQ. V was pared by 2 bases and J by 2 bases, with 16 bases between. The CDR3 is made up of 17 amino acids. This sample is drawn from a study of CD8+ T cells in alopecia areata. Study findings and constraints: The study found higher clonality in lesional than normal scalp, especially in alopecia totalis/universalis.

The V gene is TRBV7-8, the J gene TRBJ2-1, with unresolved D. Sequencing used NKG2D-low CD8+ T cells sorted from blood. The TCR sequence derives from a human donor with alopecia areata. The CDR3 sequence is CASSLSPRSITYNEQFF. In DNA form, the CDR3 reads TGTGCCAGCAGCTTATCCCCACGCTCTATCACCTACAATGAGCAGTTCTTC.